Given below is one TCR beta chain in context. This sample was taken from a study of blood T cell repertoires in COVID-19. Profiling relied on immunoSEQ multiplex PCR, and the TCRdb table lists in-frame clones only, not all of them. The table has fewer than 250,000 clones, 75% to 85% seen once. The germline V gene encodes CDR1 SGDLS and CDR2 YYNGEE. This CDR3 comprises 15 residues. Trimming removed 0 bases from V and 8 bases from J, with 15 bases in between. The sample comprised PBMCs or T cells enriched from blood (not recorded which). The rearrangement uses TRBV9 and TRBJ1-3, with D tentatively TRBD1 (6 bases). The clonotype was recovered from a woman in her forties or fifties with acute COVID-19. The CDR3 loop is CASSVEGGRDHTIYF. The CDR3 DNA sequence: TGTGCCAGCAGCGTAGAGGGGGGGCGCGACCACACCATATATTTT. Combining the CDR3 with reference TRBV9 and TRBJ1-3 gives the whole variable domain DSGVTQTPKHLITATGQRVTLRCSPRSGDLSVYWYQQSLDQGLQFLIQYYNGEERAKGNILERFSAQQFPDLHSELNLSSLELGDSALYFCASSVEGGRDHTIYFGEGSWLTVV.